These T cell receptor beta chains were read from a single sample in a study of blood T cell repertoires in COVID-19. TCRdb's copy holds only in-frame clones and misses some; the assay was immunoSEQ multiplex PCR. This repertoire shows 210,000 or so clones, 83% found once; its top ten account for about 4.8%. Sequenced input: PBMCs or T cells enriched from blood (not recorded which). The origin of the receptors is a woman aged 45-59 years who had been exposed to COVID-19. Each CDR3 is given with its conserved first and last residue. D genes are given only for firm matches. Where a row states a size, it is once, few, many or the class of an expanded clone; other rows omit it.

TGTGCCAGCAGCTTTCTAGCGGGGATCTCGAATGAGCAGTTCTTC,CASSFLAGISNEQFF,TRBJ2-1,TRBD2,15,once,TRBV7-2
TGTGCCTGGAGCCAGATTAGCAATCAGCCCCAGCATTTT,CAWSQISNQPQHF,TRBJ1-5,NA,13,NA,TRBV30
TGCAGCGTCTACCGGGACAGGGGGTACACAGATACGCAGTATTTT,CSVYRDRGYTDTQYF,TRBJ2-3,TRBD1,15,NA,TRBV29-1
TGTGCCAGCAGTTTACAGGTGGAGACCCAGTACTTC,CASSLQVETQYF,TRBJ2-5,NA,12,NA,TRBV12-3/TRBV12-4
TGCGCCAGCAGCTTAAACCCGGACAATGAAGCTTTCTTT,CASSLNPDNEAFF,TRBJ1-1,NA,13,NA,TRBV5-1
TGTGCCAGCAGTCGCAGGGGGCGTAGGAACACTGAAGCTTTCTTT,CASSRRGRRNTEAFF,TRBJ1-1,TRBD1,15,NA,TRBV27
TGCGCCAGCAGCTTGGGACAGGGCCCTGGAAACACCATATATTTT,CASSLGQGPGNTIYF,TRBJ1-3,TRBD1,15,NA,TRBV5-1
TGTGCCAGCAGTCGGACCTTACGCAGGGGGGATGGGGCCAACGTCCTGACTTTC,CASSRTLRRGDGANVLTF,TRBJ2-6,NA,18,NA,TRBV6-6
TGTGCCAGCAGCCAAGGTCGGAAGGAGCCGGATCCTTACGAGCAGTACTTC,CASSQGRKEPDPYEQYF,TRBJ2-7,NA,17,NA,TRBV14
TGTGCCAGCAGCTCCCTCGGGGAGGCGGAGTATGGCTACACCTTC,CASSSLGEAEYGYTF,TRBJ1-2,NA,15,NA,TRBV11-2
TGCGCCAGCAGCTTGGATGGGGGCCGCGGAAACACCATATATTTT,CASSLDGGRGNTIYF,TRBJ1-3,NA,15,once,TRBV5-1
TGCGCCAGCAGCTCGCAGGGGGCGAGCTACGAGCAGTACTTC,CASSSQGASYEQYF,TRBJ2-7,TRBD1,14,NA,TRBV5-1
TGTGCCAGCAGTTCGCGGGGGAACACTGAAGCTTTCTTT,CASSSRGNTEAFF,TRBJ1-1,NA,13,NA,TRBV12-3/TRBV12-4
TGTGCCAGCAGCTTACGACTAGCGGGGGACACCGGGGAGCTGTTTTTT,CASSLRLAGDTGELFF,TRBJ2-2,TRBD2,16,NA,TRBV11-2
TGTGCCAGCACCTCAGACTATGGCTACACCTTC,CASTSDYGYTF,TRBJ1-2,NA,11,NA,TRBV2
TGCGCCAGCAGCTTCCGGACTAGCGAGCCCACAGATACGCAGTATTTT,CASSFRTSEPTDTQYF,TRBJ2-3,TRBD2,16,NA,TRBV5-1
TGTGCCAGCAGCCTCCGGGACAACGGCTACACCTTC,CASSLRDNGYTF,TRBJ1-2,NA,12,NA,TRBV7-9
TGCGCCAGCAGCTTCAAGAGGAACACTGAAGCTTTCTTT,CASSFKRNTEAFF,TRBJ1-1,NA,13,NA,TRBV5-1
TGTGCCAGCAGTCCCCAGGCAGATACGCAGTATTTT,CASSPQADTQYF,TRBJ2-3,NA,12,NA,TRBV12-3/TRBV12-4
TGTGCCAGCAGTTACTCAGGGACAGGGAGTTCACCCCTCCACTTT,CASSYSGTGSSPLHF,TRBJ1-6,TRBD1,15,NA,TRBV6-2/TRBV6-3
TGTGCCAGCAGTCAGGGGGAGACCCAGTACTTC,CASSQGETQYF,TRBJ2-5,NA,11,NA,TRBV28
TGTGCCAGCAGCTTTTCTCTCTATAATTCACCCCTCCACTTT,CASSFSLYNSPLHF,TRBJ1-6,NA,14,NA,TRBV11-2
TGTGCCAGCTCACTAATCCAGGGCCACACTGAAGCTTTCTTT,CASSLIQGHTEAFF,TRBJ1-1,NA,14,NA,TRBV18
TGTGCCAGCAGCCCATACGACACCCCGAGGGGGGCTTTCTTT,CASSPYDTPRGAFF,TRBJ1-1,NA,14,NA,TRBV3-1/TRBV3-2
TGTGCCAGTAGTACGGGTACAGGGGGATTGGCATCGAACACTGAAGCTTTCTTT,CASSTGTGGLASNTEAFF,TRBJ1-1,TRBD1,18,NA,TRBV19
TGTGCCAGCAGCTTAGGGACAGGCACAGATACGCAGTATTTT,CASSLGTGTDTQYF,TRBJ2-3,NA,14,few,TRBV11-2
TGTGCCAGCAGCTCCCGACAGGGAAGGAGGGATGAGCAGTTCTTC,CASSSRQGRRDEQFF,TRBJ2-1,NA,15,NA,TRBV7-3
TGTGCCAGCAGCCAAGACGGAGGGCTCAGCACTGAAGCTTTCTTT,CASSQDGGLSTEAFF,TRBJ1-1,NA,15,NA,TRBV4-2
TGTGCCAGCAGCCCGGACAGCCTGAACATGAACACTGAAGCTTTCTTT,CASSPDSLNMNTEAFF,TRBJ1-1,NA,16,NA,TRBV7-9
TGTGCCAGCAGCTTCCTAGTGGAGTGGGGCTACACCTTC,CASSFLVEWGYTF,TRBJ1-2,NA,13,NA,TRBV7-9
TGCGCCAGCAGTGAGCCCGGGACTAGGGACACTGAAGCTTTCTTT,CASSEPGTRDTEAFF,TRBJ1-1,NA,15,NA,TRBV10-2
TGTGCCAGCAGCTTATGGCAGGGTCTCGACACTGAAGCTTTCTTT,CASSLWQGLDTEAFF,TRBJ1-1,NA,15,NA,TRBV11-2
TGTGCCAGCAGCCAAAGCCCCACCGGGACAGGCACAGATACGCAGTATTTT,CASSQSPTGTGTDTQYF,TRBJ2-3,TRBD1,17,NA,TRBV4-2
TGCGCCAGCACATCGGGGGGCTACTATGGCTACACCTTC,CASTSGGYYGYTF,TRBJ1-2,NA,13,NA,TRBV5-1
TGTGCCAGCAGTGAATCACGCGCAGATACGCAGTATTTT,CASSESRADTQYF,TRBJ2-3,NA,13,NA,TRBV6-1
TGCGCCAGCAGCTTGGGTGAGCGTCGAGAGCAGTTCTTC,CASSLGERREQFF,TRBJ2-1,NA,13,NA,TRBV5-1
TGTGCCAGCAGGGGCGGGGGGGCCTACAATGAGCAGTTCTTC,CASRGGGAYNEQFF,TRBJ2-1,TRBD2,14,once,TRBV27
TGTGCCAGCACCCTCACACAGGGGGGAGGACAGCCCCAGCATTTT,CASTLTQGGGQPQHF,TRBJ1-5,TRBD1,15,NA,TRBV28
TGTGCCAGTAGTTCATCCCGGGTCCCCCGTATTAAGCCCCAGCATTTT,CASSSSRVPRIKPQHF,TRBJ1-5,NA,16,many,TRBV19
TGTGCCAGCAGTCGACAGGAGAACACTGAAGCTTTCTTT,CASSRQENTEAFF,TRBJ1-1,NA,13,NA,TRBV11-2
TGTGCCATCAGGGACAGCTCCTATAATTCACCCCTCCACTTT,CAIRDSSYNSPLHF,TRBJ1-6,NA,14,once,TRBV10-3
TGTGCCAGCAGTGACCGGGACAGCGACATTTCTAACTATGGCTACACCTTC,CASSDRDSDISNYGYTF,TRBJ1-2,TRBD1,17,NA,TRBV25-1
TGCGCCAGCAGCTTGGAGCTAGCGGGGGCCACAGATACGCAGTATTTT,CASSLELAGATDTQYF,TRBJ2-3,TRBD2,16,NA,TRBV5-1
TGTGCCATCAGTCGGGGGACTGGCTACAATGAGCAGTTCTTC,CAISRGTGYNEQFF,TRBJ2-1,NA,14,NA,TRBV10-3
TGTGCCAGCAGCCAGGCGGGGATTCGGGATGAAAAACTGTTTTTT,CASSQAGIRDEKLFF,TRBJ1-4,NA,15,few,TRBV3-1/TRBV3-2
TGCGCCAGCAGCTTCGATAGAAACACTGAAGCTTTCTTT,CASSFDRNTEAFF,TRBJ1-1,NA,13,NA,TRBV5-1
TGTGCCAGTAGTATGGCCCCAGGGACAGGGGTAGGAGATACGCAGTATTTT,CASSMAPGTGVGDTQYF,TRBJ2-3,TRBD1,17,NA,TRBV19
TGTGCCAGCAGCTTCGGGGGGGCCGTCACCGGGGAGCTGTTTTTT,CASSFGGAVTGELFF,TRBJ2-2,TRBD2,15,NA,TRBV9
TGCAGCGTTGATTGGGGGGGGAACTATGGCTACACCTTC,CSVDWGGNYGYTF,TRBJ1-2,NA,13,NA,TRBV29-1
TGTGCCAGCAGCGATTCTAGACTCGGCAATCAGCCCCAGCATTTT,CASSDSRLGNQPQHF,TRBJ1-5,NA,15,NA,TRBV7-9
TGTGCCAGCAGCTTAGTAGCGGGGCGCTACACCTTC,CASSLVAGRYTF,TRBJ1-2,NA,12,once,TRBV7-2
TGTGCCTCGCGACAGGGACGTGCAACTAATGAAAAACTGTTTTTT,CASRQGRATNEKLFF,TRBJ1-4,TRBD1,15,NA,TRBV30
TGTGCCAGCAGCAAAGAGGGTGGGGCAGGGCGCTCCGCTCAGTACTTC,CASSKEGGAGRSAQYF,TRBJ2-4,NA,16,NA,TRBV21-1
TGTGCCACCAGTGACCCCAGCGGGACCCTACAGACCCAGTACTTC,CATSDPSGTLQTQYF,TRBJ2-5,TRBD2,15,NA,TRBV24-1